This T cell receptor (beta chain) was documented in a study of blood T cell repertoires in COVID-19. Background on the study: Both acute and convalescent COVID-19 samples were obtained from the United States, Italy and Spain.

Per the original data handling: Reference gene primer amplification yielded estimated nucleated cell counts. Profiling relied on immunoSEQ multiplex PCR, and the TCRdb table lists in-frame clones only, not all of them. D and trimming come from the DNA, and the V and J calls and clone size come from that table. This table holds around 140,000 clones, 65% to 85% found once. Sequenced input: peripheral blood. The clonotype originates from a woman in her sixties or seventies with acute or convalescent COVID-19.

The CDR3 sequence is CASSPRRGFYEQYF. DNA of the CDR3: TGTGCCAGCAGCCCCCGCAGGGGCTTCTACGAGCAGTACTTC. The rearrangement joins TRBV3-1 (or the pseudogene TRBV3-2) to TRBJ2-7; a possible D gene is TRBD1 (6 bases). V was pared by 4 bases and J by 3 bases, with 13 bases between. The CDR3 sequence is 14 residues long. CDR1 is LGHDT, CDR2 YNNKEL, per germline (reference sequence).